This T cell receptor (beta chain) is drawn from a study of T cell changes during pregnancy in multiple sclerosis. Sequencing used immunoSEQ multiplex PCR; TCRdb keeps in-frame clones, though not all of them. The sample records about 38,000 clones, more than 85% being singletons. The CDR3 runs to 14 residues. The V end lost 5 bases, the J end lost 3 bases, and 13 bases lay between the germline ends. Germline V gives CDR1 SEHNR, CDR2 FQNEAQ (reference sequence). The input for sequencing was CD8+ T cells from peripheral blood mononuclear cells, taken in the third trimester of pregnancy. The chain employs TRBV7-9 and TRBJ1-1; possibly TRBD1 for D (6 bases). The sequence derives from a female donor with multiple sclerosis, enrolled in a pregnancy study. The CDR3 loop reads CASSDTRGDTEAFF. For the CDR3, the DNA is TGTGCCAGCAGCGATACCAGGGGTGACACTGAAGCTTTCTTT. The full variable domain, with the rest looked up from reference TRBV7-9 and TRBJ1-1, is DTGVSQNPRHKITKRGQNVTFRCDPISEHNRLYWYRQTLGQGPEFLTYFQNEAQLEKSRLLSDRFSAERPKGSFSTLEIQRTEQGDSAMYLCASSDTRGDTEAFFGQGTRLTVV.